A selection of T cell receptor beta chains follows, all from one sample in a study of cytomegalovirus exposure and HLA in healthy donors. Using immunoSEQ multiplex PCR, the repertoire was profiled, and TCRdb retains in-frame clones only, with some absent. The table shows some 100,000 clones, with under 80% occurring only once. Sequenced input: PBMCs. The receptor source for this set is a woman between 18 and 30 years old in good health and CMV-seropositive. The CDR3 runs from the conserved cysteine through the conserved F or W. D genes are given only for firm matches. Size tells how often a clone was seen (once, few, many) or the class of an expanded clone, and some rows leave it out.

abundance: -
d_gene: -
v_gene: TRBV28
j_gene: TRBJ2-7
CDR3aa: CASSLKHTYEQYF
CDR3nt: TGTGCCAGCAGTTTGAAACACACCTACGAGCAGTACTTC

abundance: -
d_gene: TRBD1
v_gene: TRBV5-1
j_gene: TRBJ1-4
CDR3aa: CASSLASQGADEKLFF
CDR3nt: TGCGCCAGCAGCTTGGCCTCTCAGGGGGCGGATGAAAAACTGTTTTTT

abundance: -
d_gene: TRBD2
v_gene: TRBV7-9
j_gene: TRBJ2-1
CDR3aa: CASSPPPRLATMGEQFF
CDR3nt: TGTGCCAGCAGCCCCCCCCCGCGACTAGCCACTATGGGGGAGCAGTTCTTC

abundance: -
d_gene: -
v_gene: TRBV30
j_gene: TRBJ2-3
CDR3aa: CAWSHRADTQYF
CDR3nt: TGTGCCTGGAGTCACAGGGCAGATACGCAGTATTTT

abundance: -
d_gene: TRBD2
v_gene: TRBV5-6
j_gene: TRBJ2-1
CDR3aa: CASSVAGGPYNEQFF
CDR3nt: TGTGCCAGCAGCGTAGCGGGAGGGCCTTACAATGAGCAGTTCTTC

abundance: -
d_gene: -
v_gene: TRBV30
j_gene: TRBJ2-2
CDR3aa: CAWSGRGWAGELFF
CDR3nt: TGTGCCTGGAGTGGGCGGGGTTGGGCCGGGGAGCTGTTTTTT

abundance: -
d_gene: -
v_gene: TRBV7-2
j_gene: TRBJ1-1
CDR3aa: CASSLLGRGLEAFF
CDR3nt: TGTGCCAGCAGCTTGCTCGGGAGGGGGTTGGAAGCTTTCTTT

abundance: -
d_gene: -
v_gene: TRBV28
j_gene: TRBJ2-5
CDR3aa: CASSFSRVGTLKRTQYF
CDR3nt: TGTGCCAGCAGTTTTTCCAGAGTAGGGACTTTAAAACGGACCCAGTACTTC

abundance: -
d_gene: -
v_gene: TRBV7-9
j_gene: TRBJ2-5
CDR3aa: CASSSPGRPARETQYF
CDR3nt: TGTGCCAGCAGCTCCCCGGGTCGGCCCGCTCGGGAGACCCAGTACTTC

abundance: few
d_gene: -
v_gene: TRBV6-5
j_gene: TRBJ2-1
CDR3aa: CASSKENEQFF
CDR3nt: TGTGCCAGCAGTAAGGAGAATGAGCAGTTCTTC

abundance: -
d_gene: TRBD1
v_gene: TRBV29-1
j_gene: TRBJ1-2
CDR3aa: CSVWDSSYGYTF
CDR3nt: TGCAGCGTTTGGGACAGTAGCTATGGCTACACCTTC

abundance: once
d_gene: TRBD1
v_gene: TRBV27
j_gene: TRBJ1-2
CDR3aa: CASSHDRGRYYGYTF
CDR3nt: TGTGCCAGCAGCCATGACAGGGGGCGTTATTATGGCTACACCTTC

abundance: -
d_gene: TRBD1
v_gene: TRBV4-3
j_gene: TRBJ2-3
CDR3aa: CASSARTGGSDTQYF
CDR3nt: TGCGCCAGCAGCGCGAGGACAGGGGGATCAGATACGCAGTATTTT

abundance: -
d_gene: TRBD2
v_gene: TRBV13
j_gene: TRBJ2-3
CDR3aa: CASSLKLAGSTDTQYF
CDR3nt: TGTGCCAGCAGCTTAAAACTAGCGGGGAGCACAGATACGCAGTATTTT

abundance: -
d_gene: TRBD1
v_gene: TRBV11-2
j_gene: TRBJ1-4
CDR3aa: CASSLGQGKLFF
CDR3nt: TGTGCCAGCAGCTTAGGACAGGGAAAACTGTTTTTT

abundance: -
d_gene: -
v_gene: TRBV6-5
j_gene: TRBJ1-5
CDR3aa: CASSSGSNQPQHF
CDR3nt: TGTGCCAGCAGCTCGGGATCCAATCAGCCCCAGCATTTT

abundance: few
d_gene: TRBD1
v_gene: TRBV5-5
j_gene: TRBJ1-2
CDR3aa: CASSRDRDGYTF
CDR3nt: TGTGCCAGCAGCCGGGACAGGGACGGCTACACCTTC

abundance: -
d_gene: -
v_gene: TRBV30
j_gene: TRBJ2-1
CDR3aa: CAWSGGGTYNEQFF
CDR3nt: TGTGCCTGGAGTGGGGGCGGTACCTACAATGAGCAGTTCTTC

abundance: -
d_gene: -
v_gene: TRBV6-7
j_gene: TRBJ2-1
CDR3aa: CARPTSSYNEQFF
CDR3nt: TGTGCCAGGCCCACGAGCTCCTACAATGAGCAGTTCTTC

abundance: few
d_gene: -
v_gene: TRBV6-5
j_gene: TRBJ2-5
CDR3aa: CASSYGVGGGGETQYF
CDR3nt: TGTGCCAGCAGTTACGGGGTTGGAGGTGGGGGCGAGACCCAGTACTTC

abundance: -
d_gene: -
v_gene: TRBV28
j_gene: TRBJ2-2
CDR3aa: CASSLNSGTGELFF
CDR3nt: TGTGCCAGCAGTTTAAACAGTGGCACCGGGGAGCTGTTTTTT

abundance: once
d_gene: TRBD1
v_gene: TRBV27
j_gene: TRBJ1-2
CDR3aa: CASSFGTGHNGYTF
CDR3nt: TGTGCCAGCAGTTTCGGGACAGGGCACAATGGCTACACCTTC

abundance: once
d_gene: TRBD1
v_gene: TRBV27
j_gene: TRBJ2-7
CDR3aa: CASSLRTGEYEQYF
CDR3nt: TGTGCCAGCAGCCTTAGGACAGGGGAGTACGAGCAGTACTTC

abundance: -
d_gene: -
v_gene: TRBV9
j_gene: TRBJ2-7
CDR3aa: CASSVEPVREQYF
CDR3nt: TGTGCCAGCAGCGTAGAGCCCGTCCGCGAGCAGTACTTC

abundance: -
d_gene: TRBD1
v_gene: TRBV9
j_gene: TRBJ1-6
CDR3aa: CASSPGTEHSPLHF
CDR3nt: TGTGCCAGCAGCCCCGGGACAGAGCATTCACCCCTCCACTTT

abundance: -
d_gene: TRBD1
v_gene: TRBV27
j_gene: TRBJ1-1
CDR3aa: CASRALRGQAPEAFF
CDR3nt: TGTGCCAGCAGGGCTCTAAGGGGACAGGCCCCTGAAGCTTTCTTT

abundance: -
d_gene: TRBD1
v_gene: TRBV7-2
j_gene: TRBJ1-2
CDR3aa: CASSLDVGAGTGVYGYTF
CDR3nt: TGTGCCAGCAGCTTAGATGTAGGGGCCGGGACAGGAGTTTATGGCTACACCTTC

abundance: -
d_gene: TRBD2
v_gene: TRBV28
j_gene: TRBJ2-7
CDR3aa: CASRMTAGGTDEQYF
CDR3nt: TGTGCCAGCAGGATGACAGCGGGAGGAACCGACGAGCAGTACTTC

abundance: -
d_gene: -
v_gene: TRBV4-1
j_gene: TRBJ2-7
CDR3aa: CASSQDIGVGSYEQYF
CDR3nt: TGCGCCAGCAGCCAAGACATCGGGGTTGGTTCCTACGAGCAGTACTTC

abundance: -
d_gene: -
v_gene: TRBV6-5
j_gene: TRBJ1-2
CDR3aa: CASSYEGRGNYGYTF
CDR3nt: TGTGCCAGCAGTTACGAGGGAAGGGGGAACTATGGCTACACCTTC

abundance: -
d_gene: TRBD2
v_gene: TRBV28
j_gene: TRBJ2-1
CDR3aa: CASSLSLAGDPTATRGEQFF
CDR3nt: TGTGCCAGCAGTTTATCCCTAGCGGGAGATCCGACCGCAACCCGCGGTGAGCAGTTCTTC

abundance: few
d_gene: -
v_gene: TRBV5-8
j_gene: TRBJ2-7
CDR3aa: CARSAGVDEQYF
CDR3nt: TGTGCCCGCTCGGCAGGGGTTGACGAGCAGTACTTC

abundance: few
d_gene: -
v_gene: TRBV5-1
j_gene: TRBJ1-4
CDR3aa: CASSLGPEGNEKLFF
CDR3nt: TGCGCCAGCAGCTTGGGCCCGGAGGGGAATGAAAAACTGTTTTTT

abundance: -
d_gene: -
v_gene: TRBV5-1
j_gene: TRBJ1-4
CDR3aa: CASSLQGSGEKLFF
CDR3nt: TGCGCCAGCAGCCTACAGGGATCGGGTGAAAAACTGTTTTTT

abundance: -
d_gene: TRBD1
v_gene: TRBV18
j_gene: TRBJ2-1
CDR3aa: CASSLGAGGYNEQFF
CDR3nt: TGTGCCAGCTCACTCGGGGCAGGGGGTTACAATGAGCAGTTCTTC

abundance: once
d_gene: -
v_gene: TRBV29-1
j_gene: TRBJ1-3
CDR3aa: CSLSTGNTIYF
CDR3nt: TGCAGCCTTAGTACTGGAAACACCATATATTTT

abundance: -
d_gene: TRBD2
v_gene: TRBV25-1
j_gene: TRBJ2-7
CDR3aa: CASSVSTGTTPYEQYF
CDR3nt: TGTGCCAGCAGTGTTTCCACCGGGACTACCCCCTACGAGCAGTACTTC

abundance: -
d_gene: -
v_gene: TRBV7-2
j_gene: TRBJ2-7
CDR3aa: CASSLGTSIYEQYF
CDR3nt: TGTGCCAGCAGCTTAGGGACATCAATCTACGAGCAGTACTTC

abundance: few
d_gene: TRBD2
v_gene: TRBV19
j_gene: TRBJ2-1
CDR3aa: CASSIGAGASGRANEQFF
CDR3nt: TGTGCCAGTAGTATAGGGGCAGGGGCTAGCGGGAGGGCCAATGAGCAGTTCTTC

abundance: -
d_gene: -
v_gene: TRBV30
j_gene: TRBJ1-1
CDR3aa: CAWSARDKNTEAFF
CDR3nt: TGTGCCTGGAGTGCCCGGGACAAGAACACTGAAGCTTTCTTT

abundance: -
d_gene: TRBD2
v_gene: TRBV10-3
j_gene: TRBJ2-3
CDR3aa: CAINPLAGGGEDTQYF
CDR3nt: TGTGCCATCAACCCTCTAGCGGGGGGAGGGGAAGATACGCAGTATTTT

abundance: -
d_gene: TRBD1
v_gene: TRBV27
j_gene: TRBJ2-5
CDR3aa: CASSPWTGGVETQYF
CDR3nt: TGTGCCAGCAGTCCTTGGACAGGGGGGGTGGAGACCCAGTACTTC

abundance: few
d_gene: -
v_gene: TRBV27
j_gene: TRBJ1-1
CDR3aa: CASRLGPNTEAFF
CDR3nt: TGTGCCAGCAGGTTGGGCCCGAACACTGAAGCTTTCTTT

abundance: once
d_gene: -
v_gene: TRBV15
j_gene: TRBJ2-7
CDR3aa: CATSRESGRVGEQYF
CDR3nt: TGTGCCACCAGCAGAGAGTCGGGCAGGGTAGGCGAGCAGTACTTC

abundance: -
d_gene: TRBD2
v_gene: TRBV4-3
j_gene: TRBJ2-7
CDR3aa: CASSQGLAGGGPYEQYF
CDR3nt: TGCGCCAGCAGCCAAGGGTTAGCGGGAGGAGGGCCTTACGAGCAGTACTTC

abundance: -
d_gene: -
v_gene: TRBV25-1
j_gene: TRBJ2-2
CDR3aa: CASSRNTGELFF
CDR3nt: TGTGCCAGCAGCAGGAACACCGGGGAGCTGTTTTTT

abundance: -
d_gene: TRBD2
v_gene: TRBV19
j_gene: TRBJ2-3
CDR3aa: CASSIQSGRGTDTQYF
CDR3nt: TGTGCCAGTAGTATACAGAGCGGGAGGGGGACAGATACGCAGTATTTT

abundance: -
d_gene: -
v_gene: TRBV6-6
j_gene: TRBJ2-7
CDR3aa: CASSTNYEQYF
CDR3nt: TGTGCCAGCAGTACAAACTACGAGCAGTACTTC

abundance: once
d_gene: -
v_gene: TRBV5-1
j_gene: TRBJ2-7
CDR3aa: CASSLAGGTYEQYF
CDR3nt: TGCGCCAGCAGCTTGGCCGGGGGAACCTACGAGCAGTACTTC

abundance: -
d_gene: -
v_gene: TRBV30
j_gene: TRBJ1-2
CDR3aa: CAWSPDYDYGYTF
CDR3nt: TGTGCCTGGAGTCCGGACTATGACTATGGCTACACCTTC

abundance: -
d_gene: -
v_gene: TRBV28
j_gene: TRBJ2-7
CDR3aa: CASQGGAYEQYF
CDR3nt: TGTGCCAGCCAAGGGGGGGCCTACGAGCAGTACTTC

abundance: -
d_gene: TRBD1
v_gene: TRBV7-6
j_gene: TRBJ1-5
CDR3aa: CASSPDRGLSQPQHF
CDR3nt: TGTGCCAGCAGCCCAGACAGGGGGCTTTCGCAGCCCCAGCATTTT

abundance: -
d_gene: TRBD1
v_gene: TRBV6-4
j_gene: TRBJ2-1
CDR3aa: CASSDGTGDEQFF
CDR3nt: TGTGCCAGCAGTGATGGGACAGGGGATGAGCAGTTCTTC

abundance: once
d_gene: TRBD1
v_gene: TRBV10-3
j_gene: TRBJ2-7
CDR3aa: CAISGAGGARIEQYF
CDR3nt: TGTGCCATCAGTGGCGCAGGGGGAGCAAGAATCGAGCAGTACTTC

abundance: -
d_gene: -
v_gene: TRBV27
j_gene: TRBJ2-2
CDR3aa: CASSPRLAGELFF
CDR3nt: TGTGCCAGCAGTCCTCGACTAGCCGGGGAGCTGTTTTTT